This T cell receptor (beta chain) derives from a study of Ad26.COV2.S vaccination and SARS-CoV-2 variants. Study at large: Into the muscle, Ad26.COV2.S was dosed once or twice, 56 days apart.

Profiling relied on immunoSEQ multiplex PCR, and the TCRdb table lists in-frame clones only, not all of them. The sample lists 350,000 to 450,000 clones, roughly 85% seen once, with roughly 3.1% in the top ten. This clone was seen only once. The antigen remains undetermined. General observations from the study: Non-spike TCR breadth did not differ much between vaccine and placebo recipients.

This sample's treatment: roughly 20 received Ad26.COV2.S at low or high dose, single or two shots; 5 received placebo; per-sample allocation not given. Sampling happened 63 days after the first vaccine or placebo injection. An 18-55-year-old adult in Boston served as donor. This sequence was found in a person between 18 and 65 years old who received the Ad26.COV2.S COVID-19 vaccine or a placebo. Here the sequenced sample was peripheral blood, taken in a trial of Ad26.COV2.S vaccine versus placebo.

The CDR3 spells CASSYSRRDAYEQYF. In DNA, the CDR3 is TGTGCCAGCAGTTACTCCCGGCGGGATGCCTACGAGCAGTACTTC. V and J are TRBV6-5 and TRBJ2-7; a possible D gene is TRBD2 (6 bases). The V gene lost 0 bases and the J gene lost 2 bases, with 11 bases spanning the gap. The CDR3 sequence is 15 residues long. CDR1 and CDR2 (germline): MNHEY, SVGAGI.